This TCR beta chain was recovered during a study of T cell responses to AZD1222 COVID-19 vaccine. The CDR3 is made up of 13 amino acids. CDR1 is WSHSY, CDR2 SAAADI, per germline. Trimming removed 11 bases from V and 5 bases from J, with 18 bases in between. Assay: immunoSEQ multiplex PCR; the TCRdb copy retains only in-frame clones and omits some. The repertoire has 150,000 to 200,000 clones, about 92% of them found once; the top ten carry less than 3%. The material sequenced was peripheral blood, taken on day 0 of AZD1222 vaccination. The rearrangement joins TRBV10-2 to TRBJ1-1, with D possibly matching TRBD1 (5 bases). This clonotype was obtained from an adult in good health. The CDR3: CAVRAGRMTEAFF. The CDR3 bases are TGCGCCGTAAGGGCAGGGAGGATGACTGAAGCTTTCTTT.